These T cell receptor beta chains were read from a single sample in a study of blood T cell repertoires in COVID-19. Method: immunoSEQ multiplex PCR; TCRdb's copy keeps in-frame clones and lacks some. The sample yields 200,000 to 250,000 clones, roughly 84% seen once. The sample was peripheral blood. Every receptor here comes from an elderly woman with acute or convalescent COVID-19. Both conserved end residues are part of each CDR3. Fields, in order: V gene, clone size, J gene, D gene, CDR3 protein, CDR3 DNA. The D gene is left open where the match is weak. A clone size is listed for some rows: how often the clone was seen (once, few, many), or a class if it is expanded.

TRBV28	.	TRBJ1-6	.	CASSSGYYNSPLHF	TGTGCCAGCAGTTCGGGATATTATAATTCACCCCTCCACTTT
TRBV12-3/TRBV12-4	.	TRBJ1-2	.	CASSSLGGYGYTF	TGTGCCAGCAGTTCCCTCGGGGGCTATGGCTACACCTTC
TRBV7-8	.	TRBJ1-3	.	CASSLSTGGNTIYF	TGTGCCAGCAGCTTGTCAACAGGTGGAAACACCATATATTTT
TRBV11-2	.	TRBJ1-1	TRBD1	CASSRRDRGRRGTEAFF	TGTGCCAGCAGCCGCCGGGACAGGGGGCGAAGGGGGACTGAAGCTTTCTTT
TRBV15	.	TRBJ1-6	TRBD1	CATSRETGMGSPLHF	TGTGCCACCAGCAGAGAGACAGGGATGGGTTCACCCCTCCACTTT
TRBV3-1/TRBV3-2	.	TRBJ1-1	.	CASSLSLDTEAFF	TGTGCCAGCAGCCTATCTTTAGACACTGAAGCTTTCTTT
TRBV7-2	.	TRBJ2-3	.	CASSLWSAPDTQYF	TGTGCCAGCAGCTTATGGAGCGCCCCGGATACGCAGTATTTT
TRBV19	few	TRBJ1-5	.	CASSIRGTYGGQPQHF	TGTGCCAGTAGTATAAGGGGGACATATGGTGGTCAGCCCCAGCATTTT
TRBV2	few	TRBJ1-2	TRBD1	CASSETGARDYGYTF	TGTGCCAGCAGTGAAACAGGGGCGCGAGACTATGGCTACACCTTC
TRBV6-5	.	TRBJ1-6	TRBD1	CASIDRENSPLHF	TGTGCCAGCATAGACAGGGAAAATTCACCCCTCCACTTT
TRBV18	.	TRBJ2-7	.	CASSPLAVIGDEQYF	TGTGCCAGCTCACCGTTGGCGGTAATCGGCGACGAGCAGTACTTC
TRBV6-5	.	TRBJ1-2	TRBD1	CASSYGTGYPRDGYTF	TGTGCCAGCAGTTACGGGACAGGGTACCCGAGGGATGGCTACACCTTC
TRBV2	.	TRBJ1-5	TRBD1	CASSRQGRNQPQHF	TGTGCCAGCAGTCGACAGGGCCGGAATCAGCCCCAGCATTTT
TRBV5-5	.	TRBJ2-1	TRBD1	CASSFTTGPYNEQFF	TGTGCCAGCAGCTTTACGACAGGGCCCTACAATGAGCAGTTCTTC
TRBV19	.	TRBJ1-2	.	CASTPGVNYGYTF	TGTGCCAGTACCCCGGGGGTTAACTATGGCTACACCTTC
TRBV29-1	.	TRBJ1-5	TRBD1	CSVRTGVSNQPQHF	TGCAGCGTGCGGACAGGGGTTAGCAATCAGCCCCAGCATTTT
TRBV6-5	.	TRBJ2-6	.	CASSPDTLGANVLTF	TGTGCCAGCAGTCCTGACACTCTTGGGGCCAACGTCCTGACTTTC
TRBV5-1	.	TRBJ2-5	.	CASSTGTAEETQYF	TGCGCCAGCAGCACGGGTACTGCGGAAGAGACCCAGTACTTC
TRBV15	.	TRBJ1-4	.	CATSRTRWGVGEKLFF	TGTGCCACCAGCAGGACCAGATGGGGGGTGGGTGAAAAACTGTTTTTT
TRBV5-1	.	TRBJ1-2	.	CASSLVGGRGAYGYTF	TGCGCCAGCAGCTTGGTCGGCGGTCGGGGGGCGTATGGCTACACCTTC
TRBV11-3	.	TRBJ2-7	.	CASIFLGRDSYEQYF	TGTGCCAGCATCTTCTTAGGACGGGACTCCTACGAGCAGTACTTC
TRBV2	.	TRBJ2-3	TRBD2	CASSTGGESSTDTQYF	TGTGCCAGCAGTACGGGAGGAGAATCTAGCACAGATACGCAGTATTTT
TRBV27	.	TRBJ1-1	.	CASSHREKNTEAFF	TGTGCCAGCAGTCACAGGGAGAAGAACACTGAAGCTTTCTTT
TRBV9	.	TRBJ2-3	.	CASSVLAGALTDTQYF	TGTGCCAGCAGCGTGCTCGCGGGGGCCCTCACAGATACGCAGTATTTT
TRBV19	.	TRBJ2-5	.	CASSTRTFQETQYF	TGTGCCAGTAGTACGAGGACTTTCCAAGAGACCCAGTACTTC
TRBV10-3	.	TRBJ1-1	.	CAIRRQGLGGTEAFF	TGTGCCATCAGGCGTCAGGGTTTGGGAGGCACTGAAGCTTTCTTT
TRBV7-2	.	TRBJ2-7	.	CASSLAGGGYEQYF	TGTGCCAGCAGCTTAGCGGGGGGAGGTTACGAGCAGTACTTC
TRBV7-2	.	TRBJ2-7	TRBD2	CASSYTSGGRAYEQYF	TGTGCCAGCAGCTATACTAGCGGGGGGAGAGCCTACGAGCAGTACTTC
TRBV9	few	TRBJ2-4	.	CASSVDVGVYIQYF	TGTGCCAGCAGCGTAGATGTCGGGGTTTACATTCAGTACTTC
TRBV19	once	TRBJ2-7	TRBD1	CASRQTGGFSDEQYF	TGTGCCAGTAGACAAACAGGGGGTTTTTCCGACGAGCAGTACTTC
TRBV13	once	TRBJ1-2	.	CASSPRGYGYTF	TGTGCCAGCAGCCCTCGAGGTTATGGCTACACCTTC
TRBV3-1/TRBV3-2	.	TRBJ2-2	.	CASSRDISNTGELFF	TGTGCCAGCAGCCGGGACATATCGAACACCGGGGAGCTGTTTTTT
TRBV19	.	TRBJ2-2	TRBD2	CASRRGGNTGELFF	TGTGCCAGTCGGCGGGGGGGGAACACCGGGGAGCTGTTTTTT
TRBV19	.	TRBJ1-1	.	CASSGQVNTEAFF	TGTGCCAGTAGTGGGCAGGTGAACACTGAAGCTTTCTTT
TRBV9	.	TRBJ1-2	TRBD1	CASSEGDRYDYGYTF	TGTGCCAGCAGCGAGGGGGACAGGTACGACTATGGCTACACCTTC
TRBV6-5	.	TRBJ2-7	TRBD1	CASSSGTGRYEQYF	TGTGCCAGCAGCTCCGGGACAGGGCGGTACGAGCAGTACTTC
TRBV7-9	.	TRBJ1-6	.	CASREGTASYNSPLHF	TGTGCCAGCAGGGAGGGGACGGCCTCCTATAATTCACCCCTCCACTTT
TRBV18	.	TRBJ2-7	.	CATAGRGVNEQYF	TGTGCCACCGCCGGCAGGGGGGTGAACGAGCAGTACTTC
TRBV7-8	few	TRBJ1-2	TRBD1	CASSLVSGQQLYGYTF	TGTGCCAGCAGCTTAGTCTCGGGACAGCAGTTGTATGGCTACACCTTC
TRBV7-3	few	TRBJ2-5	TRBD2	CASSFQRGETQYF	TGTGCCAGCAGCTTCCAGCGGGGAGAGACCCAGTACTTC
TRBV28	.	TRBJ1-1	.	CASSRGRGTEAFF	TGTGCCAGCAGTCGAGGCAGGGGAACTGAAGCTTTCTTT
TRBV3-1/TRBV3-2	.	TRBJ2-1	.	CASSQTVSYNEQFF	TGTGCCAGCAGCCAAACAGTATCCTACAATGAGCAGTTCTTC
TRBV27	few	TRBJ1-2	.	CASSSVPIYGYTF	TGTGCCAGCAGTTCGGTTCCAATTTATGGCTACACCTTC
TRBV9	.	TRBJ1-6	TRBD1	CASSKGTVDSPLHF	TGTGCCAGCAGCAAAGGGACAGTCGATTCACCCCTCCACTTT
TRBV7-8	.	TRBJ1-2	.	CASSFGIAEGYGYTF	TGTGCCAGCAGCTTCGGAATTGCGGAGGGATATGGCTACACCTTC
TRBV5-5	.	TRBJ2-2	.	CASSSQQAPNTGELFF	TGTGCCAGCAGCTCCCAACAGGCACCGAACACCGGGGAGCTGTTTTTT
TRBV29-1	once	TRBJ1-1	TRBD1	CSATGQGNTEAFF	TGCAGCGCCACCGGACAGGGGAACACTGAAGCTTTCTTT
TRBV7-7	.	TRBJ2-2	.	CASTKGPGFAGELFF	TGTGCCAGCACGAAAGGGCCAGGGTTCGCCGGGGAGCTGTTTTTT
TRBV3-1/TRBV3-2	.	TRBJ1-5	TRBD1	CASSQDNRGQPQHF	TGTGCCAGCAGCCAGGATAACAGGGGGCAGCCCCAGCATTTT
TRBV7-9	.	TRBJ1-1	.	CASSQGGYGMAFF	TGTGCCAGCAGCCAAGGGGGATATGGGATGGCTTTCTTT
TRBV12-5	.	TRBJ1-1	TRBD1	CASGLGTGLGTEAFF	TGTGCTAGTGGTTTGGGGACAGGGTTGGGCACTGAAGCTTTCTTT
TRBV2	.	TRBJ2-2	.	CASSGRGQNTGELFF	TGTGCCAGCAGCGGAAGGGGACAGAACACCGGGGAGCTGTTTTTT